The 32 T cell receptor beta chains listed next were all sequenced from one sample in a study of T cells in Graves' hyperthyroidism and ophthalmopathy. Amplified TCR beta CDR3 regions came from RNA transcripts. Initially, a first-round RT-PCR of the TCR CDR3 employed the HTBI primer set. TCRdb fed the multiplex PCR reads into MiXCR, producing one record per CDR3 protein. This sample has around 240,000 distinct CDR3 sequences, with about a sixth found just once. Sequenced sample: blood. Source of these receptors: a woman under 30 with Graves' ophthalmopathy.

This clonotype was counted many times. V is TRBV30 and J is TRBJ2-3; D unresolved. Germline V gives CDR1 GTSNPN, CDR2 SVGIG (reference sequence). CDR3 length equals 14 residues. V shed 0 bases and J shed 4 bases, with 11 bases lying between them. CDR3 protein: CAWSVSGRADTQYF. CDR3 bases: TGTGCCTGGAGTGTATCGGGTAGGGCAGATACGCAGTATTTT.

This clonotype was seen many times. This chain connects TRBV5-1 to TRBJ2-5; 9 nucleotides align to TRBD2. CDR1 and CDR2 (germline): SGHRS, YFSETQ. Trimming removed 4 bases from V and 1 base from J; junction bases left unmatched: 5. This CDR3 contains 15 residues. CDR3: CASSPSSGVQETQYF. The CDR3 DNA reads TGCGCCAGCAGCCCCTCTAGCGGGGTCCAAGAGACCCAGTACTTC.

This clonotype was counted ten times or more. The V and J genes are TRBV12-3 or TRBV12-4 and TRBJ2-4, with a weak D call TRBD2 (6 bases). V was trimmed by 5 bases and J by 4 bases, leaving 15 bases between them. This CDR3 region has 15 residues. The CDR3 region is CASSRAEGWKNIQYF. The CDR3 DNA is TGTGCCAGCAGTAGGGCGGAGGGGTGGAAAAACATTCAGTACTTC.

This clonotype has just a few counts. This chain connects TRBV19 to TRBJ1-1, with D perhaps matching TRBD1 (6 bases). Germline-derived CDR1 and CDR2 are LNHDA and SQIVND (reference sequence). The CDR3 is 14 amino acids. The V end lost 10 bases, the J end lost 4 bases, and 19 bases lay between the germline ends. The CDR3 spells CATTFFAGATEAFF. CDR3 DNA sequence: TGTGCCACCACATTTTTCGCAGGGGCCACTGAAGCTTTCTTT.

V and J are TRBV11-2 and TRBJ2-1, with 15 positions matching TRBD2. V lost 7 bases to trimming and J lost 8 bases; unmatched junction nucleotides: 6. Germline CDR1 is SGHAT and CDR2 is FQNNGV. CDR3 length: 15 amino acids. The CDR3 coding sequence is TGTGCCAGCAACCCCGGGACTAGCGGGAGGTATGAGCAGTTCTTC. Translated: CASNPGTSGRYEQFF.

This clonotype came up a few times. The chain combines TRBV4-1 with TRBJ1-4; TRBD1 matches at 7 bases. V lost 4 bases, J lost 2 bases, and 16 bases stayed unmatched. The V gene's germline CDR1 is MGHRA and CDR2 YSYEKL. The CDR3 contains 19 residues. The CDR3 DNA reads as TGCGCCAGCAGCCGGGGGAGACAGGGTAATCTCGGGACTAATGAAAAACTGTTTTTT. It yields the protein CASSRGRQGNLGTNEKLFF.

Many counts were recorded for this clonotype. The V call is TRBV27, the J call TRBJ2-2; TRBD1 aligns across 10 bases. The germline gives CDR1 MNHEY, CDR2 SMNVEV (reference sequence). The CDR3 is made up of 18 amino acids. The J segment lost 4 bases and the V segment lost 6 bases, leaving 14 bases of the junction unmatched. This chain's CDR3 is CASRAGTGALLGTGELFF. As DNA, the CDR3 is TGTGCCAGCAGGGCCGGGACAGGGGCTCTCTTGGGCACCGGGGAGCTGTTTTTT.

This clonotype came up many times. This rearrangement joins TRBV20-1 to TRBJ1-2; 10 positions agree with TRBD1. The germline V gene has CDR1 DFQATT and CDR2 SNEGSKA (reference sequence). This CDR3 contains 14 residues. The junction had 4 bases not matched to a gene; V was cut back by 3 bases and J by 3 bases. CDR3 nucleotide sequence: TGCAGTGCTAGGGGGACAGGGGAGGACTATGGCTACACCTTC. Its protein product is CSARGTGEDYGYTF.

This clonotype was counted many times. CDR3: CASSDSLEGVGYEQYF. In DNA, the CDR3 is TGTGCCAGCAGCGACTCTTTAGAGGGGGTGGGCTACGAGCAGTACTTC. The rearrangement links TRBV7-6 to TRBJ2-7; D possibly corresponds to TRBD1 (6 bases). Trimming took off 5 bases at V and 3 bases at J, with 20 bases between the two ends. The CDR3 loop spans 16 amino acids. Germline CDR1 is SGHVS and CDR2 is FNYEAQ.

Concerning this clonotype itself: At one boundary the junction diverges from the germline segment, which might be a read error. V is TRBV6-5 and J is TRBJ2-7, with 13 bases fitting TRBD2. There are 16 residues in the CDR3. The germline gives CDR1 MNHEY, CDR2 SVGAGI. CDR3 nucleotide sequence: TGTGCCAGCAGTTCCCACTGGACTAGCGGGAGATACGTGCAGTACTTC. Amino acid sequence: CASSSHWTSGRYVQYF.

Note on this clonotype: A much larger clone lies a single base off, so this may be a read error. The J gene is TRBJ2-5, the V gene TRBV12-3 or TRBV12-4, with 15 bases matching TRBD2. The CDR3 spans 15 residues. V lost 4 bases and J lost 9; bases outside the gene matches: 6. The CDR3 nucleotides read TGTGCCAGCAGTTCGGGACTAGCGGGGGGAGGGGCCCAGTACTTC. Encoded protein: CASSSGLAGGGAQYF.

This clonotype appeared many times. The V call is TRBV2, the J call TRBJ1-4, with TRBD1 identical over 10 bases. Germline V lookup: CDR1 SNHLY, CDR2 FYNNEI. There are 15 residues in the CDR3. The ends lost 2 bases at V and 8 bases at J; junction bases unmatched: 5. As DNA, the CDR3 is TGTGCCAGCAGTGAAAGAGGGACAGGGGTGGAAAAACTGTTTTTT. It yields the protein CASSERGTGVEKLFF.

This clonotype was observed once. This may be a read error: a much more frequent sequence differs by one nucleotide. The chain combines TRBV4-3 with TRBJ2-3; 8 nucleotides match TRBD2. CDR3 size: 14 residues. Germline V gene lookup returns CDR1 LGHNA and CDR2 YSLEER. This chain's CDR3 is CASSQGTSSDTRYF. The DNA of the CDR3 is TGCGCCAGCAGCCAAGGGACTAGCTCGGATACGCGGTATTTT.

This clonotype was counted many times. This chain connects TRBV28 to TRBJ2-1; 12 bases are shared with TRBD2. Trimming removed 2 bases from V and 5 bases from J; junction bases left unmatched: 7. The CDR3 spans 17 residues. Germline assignment: CDR1 MDHEN and CDR2 SYDVKM. DNA for the CDR3: TGTGCCAGCAGTTTACGACTAGCGGGAGTTTACCACAATGAGCAGTTCTTC. This translates into CASSLRLAGVYHNEQFF.

The sample holds many counts of this clonotype. The rearrangement joins TRBV28 to TRBJ2-1; TRBD1 might be the D (6 bases). V was pared by 7 bases and J by 0 bases, with 22 bases between. The CDR3 has 18 residues. From germline, CDR1 is MDHEN and CDR2 SYDVKM. CDR3 in DNA: TGTGCCAGCATTCCTTCCAGGGGAGCAGCGGTCTCCTACAATGAGCAGTTCTTC. It specifies CASIPSRGAAVSYNEQFF. Complete variable domain (other parts from reference TRBV28 and TRBJ2-1): DVKVTQSSRYLVKRTGEKVFLECVQDMDHENMFWYRQDPGLGLRLIYFSYDVKMKEKGDIPEGYSVSREKKERFSLILESASTNQTSMYLCASIPSRGAAVSYNEQFFGPGTRLTVL.

This clonotype came up many times. The rearrangement uses TRBV20-1 and TRBJ2-3; maybe TRBD1 (6 bases). V lost 0 bases, J lost 0 bases, and 16 bases lay in between. The CDR3 has 17 residues. CDR1 is DFQATT and CDR2 is SNEGSKA in the germline V gene (reference sequence). Here the CDR3 DNA reads TGCAGTGCTAGAGACGCCCAGGACAGCTCTAGCACAGATACGCAGTATTTT. It codes for CSARDAQDSSSTDTQYF.

This clonotype was seen ten or more times. The chain recombines TRBV20-1 with TRBJ1-6, with 10 bases that match TRBD1. V shed 7 bases, J shed 13 bases, and the junction held 16 bases outside the gene matches. The germline V gene has CDR1 DFQATT and CDR2 SNEGSKA (reference sequence). The CDR3 contains 15 residues. The CDR3 reads CSVGTGVTNYTPLHF. CDR3 nucleotide sequence: TGCAGTGTCGGGACAGGGGTTACCAATTATACCCCCCTCCACTTT.

This clonotype has more than one count but fewer than ten. The rearrangement uses TRBV9 and TRBJ2-1, with 10 bases that match TRBD2. V lost 4 bases and J lost 9; bases outside the gene matches: 7. Germline CDR1 reads SGDLS; CDR2 reads YYNGEE. The CDR3 length is 14 residues. CDR3 sequence reads: CASSPSGGAFEQFF. The CDR3 DNA reads as TGTGCCAGCAGCCCCAGCGGGGGGGCGTTTGAGCAGTTCTTC.

Comments on this clonotype: A much larger clone differs by one base, so this may be a read error. The chain is built from TRBV6-1 and TRBJ1-2; 7 positions match TRBD1. CDR3 length: 14 residues. Germline CDR1 is MNHNS and CDR2 is SASEGT. In nucleotides, the CDR3 is TGTGCCAGCAGTAACAGACAGGGTAGCTATGGCTGCACCTTC. Translation gives CASSNRQGSYGCTF.

This clonotype was seen repeatedly, ten times or more. The chain is built from TRBV7-2 and TRBJ2-7; 13 bases map to TRBD2. J was trimmed by 3 bases and V by 6 bases; bases with no gene match: 14. CDR1 is SGHTA, CDR2 FQGNSA, per germline. The CDR3 spans 18 residues. The CDR3 nucleotides are TGTGCCAGCAGTAGTGGGACTAGCGGGACGAGGCCCCTCTACGAGCAGTACTTC. It encodes CASSSGTSGTRPLYEQYF.

This clonotype came up many times. This chain links TRBV20-1 with TRBJ2-5, with 8 bases matching TRBD2. Germline V gene lookup returns CDR1 DFQATT and CDR2 SNEGSKA (reference sequence). The CDR3 length is 13 residues. With 6 bases clipped from V and 3 bases from J, the junction kept 6 bases outside the gene matches. The CDR3 loop is CSAKAGEKETQYF. CDR3 nucleotide sequence: TGCAGTGCGAAAGCGGGAGAGAAAGAGACCCAGTACTTC.

The V and J genes are TRBV7-3 and TRBJ2-5, with TRBD2 identical over 12 bases. The CDR3 runs 15 residues. Germline loops: CDR1 SGHTA, CDR2 FQGTGA. V trimming: 3 bases; J trimming: 6 bases; junction bases outside the gene matches: 5. The CDR3 here is CASSLTSGSGKTQYF. DNA for the CDR3: TGTGCCAGCAGCTTGACTAGCGGGAGTGGAAAGACCCAGTACTTC.

This clonotype showed up many times. The V call is TRBV19, the J call TRBJ2-3, with D perhaps TRBD1 (6 bases). This CDR3 is 21 amino acids long. The V end was cut by 3 bases, the J end by 0 bases, with 28 bases between. Germline V CDR1 and CDR2: LNHDA, SQIVND (reference sequence). CDR3 nucleotides: TGTGCCAGTAGTATCGGCAGGGGCTCCTCTATCCTACCGCCTAGCACAGATACGCAGTATTTT. Translating it yields CASSIGRGSSILPPSTDTQYF. Full variable domain (missing parts from reference TRBV19 and TRBJ2-3): DGGITQSPKYLFRKEGQNVTLSCEQNLNHDAMYWYRQDPGQGLRLIYYSQIVNDFQKGDIAEGYSVSREKKESFPLTVTSAQKNPTAFYLCASSIGRGSSILPPSTDTQYFGPGTRLTVL.

This clonotype was detected ten times or more. This chain connects TRBV11-2 to TRBJ2-1; TRBD2 agrees at 11 bases. Germline V CDR1 and CDR2: SGHAT, FQNNGV. The V and J ends lost 5 bases and 3 bases, in that order; junction bases with no gene match: 6. The CDR3 extends over 16 amino acids. CDR3 protein: CASSPPTSGGYNEQFF. CDR3 nucleotide sequence: TGTGCCAGCAGCCCTCCCACTAGCGGGGGCTACAATGAGCAGTTCTTC.

This clonotype was seen many times. This chain joins TRBV12-3 or TRBV12-4 and TRBJ2-1; TRBD2 matches 7 bases. The trim removed 6 bases at V and 5 bases at J, leaving 19 bases unmatched. The CDR3 contains 18 residues. The CDR3 here is CASSPPGGGYSDNNEQFF. In nucleotides, the CDR3 is TGTGCCAGCAGCCCCCCGGGGGGAGGCTACTCCGACAACAATGAGCAGTTCTTC.

This chain links TRBV24-1 with TRBJ2-2; D gene unclear. Germline CDR1 reads KGHDR; CDR2 reads SFDVKD. The CDR3 is 13 amino acids. Trimming pared 1 base from V and 6 bases from J, leaving 5 bases between. CDR3 DNA: TGTGCCACCAGTGATTTTGGCGCCGGGGAGCTGTTTTTT. The encoded protein is CATSDFGAGELFF.

This clonotype was observed at least ten times. V is TRBV19 and J is TRBJ1-1; 8 bases match TRBD1. V lost 4 bases, J lost 2 bases, and 3 bases stayed unmatched. The germline V gene encodes CDR1 LNHDA and CDR2 SQIVND (reference sequence). The CDR3 sequence is 14 residues long. The CDR3 bases are TGTGCCAGTAGTAAGACAGGGGTAAACACTGAAGCTTTCTTT. Its protein product is CASSKTGVNTEAFF.

Remarks on this clonotype: Sequence at one end of the junction differs from germline and may be a read error. The gene calls are TRBV4-3 and TRBJ2-6, with D possibly being TRBD1 (5 bases). Germline V gives CDR1 LGHNA, CDR2 YSLEER. The CDR3 contains 13 residues. This CDR3 reads CASSQTGASVLTF. The CDR3, as DNA: TGCGCCAGCAGTCAGACTGGGGCCAGCGTCCTGACTTTC.

This clonotype was observed many times. The chain joins TRBV10-3 to TRBJ2-7, with D tentatively TRBD2 (5 bases). The CDR3 sequence is 14 residues long. Germline V gene sequence: CDR1 ENHRY, CDR2 SYGVKD. The V end lost 4 bases, the J end lost 3 bases, and 13 bases lay between the germline ends. CDR3 nucleotide sequence: TGTGCCATCAGTGCCAAAAACCGGGACTACGAGCAGTACTTC. Its translation: CAISAKNRDYEQYF.

This chain uses TRBV4-1 with TRBJ2-1; D gene unclear. The CDR3 has 13 amino acids. Trimming removed 5 bases from V and 6 bases from J, with 11 bases in between. The germline V gene encodes CDR1 MGHRA and CDR2 YSYEKL. CDR3 in DNA: TGCGCCAGCAGCGAAGGGCAGTCCAATGAGCAGTTCTTC. Protein product: CASSEGQSNEQFF.

For this clonotype: A much bigger clone sits one base away, suggesting this may be a read error. The V gene is TRBV10-3, the J gene TRBJ1-6, with 8 bases lining up with TRBD1. V lost 4 bases, J lost 9 bases, and 8 bases stayed unmatched. There are 15 residues in the CDR3. Germline loops: CDR1 ENHRY, CDR2 SYGVKD. The CDR3 is CAISAMTGDSSPLHF. In DNA form, the CDR3 reads TGTGCCATCAGTGCTATGACAGGGGATAGTTCACCCCTCCACTTT.

This clonotype turned up a few times. V usage is TRBV11-2 and J usage is TRBJ2-2; 13 positions agree with TRBD2. Germline lookup yields CDR1 SGHAT and CDR2 FQNNGV. The CDR3 extends over 18 amino acids. V lost 3 bases to trimming and J lost 10 bases; unmatched junction nucleotides: 14. CDR3: CASSFRLPGLAGPVELFF. CDR3 in DNA: TGTGCCAGCAGCTTCCGCCTGCCGGGACTAGCGGGGCCCGTGGAGCTGTTTTTT.